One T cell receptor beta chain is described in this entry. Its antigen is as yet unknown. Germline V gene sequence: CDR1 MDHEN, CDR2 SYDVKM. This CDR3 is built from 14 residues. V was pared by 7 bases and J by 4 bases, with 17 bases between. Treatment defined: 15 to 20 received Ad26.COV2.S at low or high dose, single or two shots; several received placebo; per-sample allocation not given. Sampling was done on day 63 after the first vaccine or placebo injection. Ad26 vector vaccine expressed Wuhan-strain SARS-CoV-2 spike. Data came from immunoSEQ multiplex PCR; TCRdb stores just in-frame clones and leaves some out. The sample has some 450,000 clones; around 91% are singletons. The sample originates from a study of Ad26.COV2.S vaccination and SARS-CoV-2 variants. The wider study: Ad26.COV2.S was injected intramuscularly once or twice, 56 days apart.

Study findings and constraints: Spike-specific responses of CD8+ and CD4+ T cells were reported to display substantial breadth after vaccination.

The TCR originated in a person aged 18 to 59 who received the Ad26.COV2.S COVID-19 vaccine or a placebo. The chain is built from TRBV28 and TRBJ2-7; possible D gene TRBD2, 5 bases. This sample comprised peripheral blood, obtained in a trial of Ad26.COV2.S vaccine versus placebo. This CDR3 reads CASTPIGLVYEQYF. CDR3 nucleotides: TGTGCCAGCACCCCGATTGGACTTGTATACGAGCAGTACTTC.